These 10 T cell receptor beta chains originate from one sample sequenced in a study of blood T cell repertoires in COVID-19. The protocol was immunoSEQ multiplex PCR, while the TCRdb copy is restricted to in-frame clones and leaves out a portion. The sample records about 190,000 clones, 80% to 85% being singletons. Sequencing input: peripheral blood. The receptors were gathered from a human donor in a cohort sampled during active COVID-19.

V gene TRBV5-1 combines with J gene TRBJ2-3, with TRBD1 as a possible D gene (5 bases). Germline V gene sequence: CDR1 SGHRS, CDR2 YFSETQ. The ends were cut back, 2 bases at V and 1 base at J, with 11 bases in the middle. This CDR3 has 15 residues. CDR3 protein: CASSFGAAGTDTQYF. The CDR3 DNA sequence: TGCGCCAGCAGCTTTGGGGCGGCGGGCACAGATACGCAGTATTTT.

This sequence joins TRBV3-1 (or the pseudogene TRBV3-2) and TRBJ1-2; D unclear. The CDR3 runs to 14 residues. Germline loops: CDR1 LGHDT, CDR2 YNNKEL (reference sequence). The germline V and J ends were trimmed by 0 bases and 5 bases, with 10 bases remaining between them. CDR3 sequence reads: CASSQEGGFYGYTF. CDR3 nucleotides: TGTGCCAGCAGCCAAGAAGGAGGTTTTTATGGCTACACCTTC.

The rearrangement links TRBV28 to TRBJ2-1; 10 bases map to TRBD2. Germline CDR1 MDHEN, CDR2 SYDVKM. The CDR3 has 16 amino acids. Trimming removed 6 bases from V and 10 bases from J; junction bases left unmatched: 15. CDR3 DNA: TGTGCCAGCAGCTGGGAAGCGGGAGGGCCCGGACGGGAGCAGTTCTTC. The encoded protein is CASSWEAGGPGREQFF.

The CDR3 sequence is CASSQRVHEQFF. DNA of the CDR3: TGTGCCAGCAGCCAGCGGGTCCATGAGCAGTTCTTC. The chain carries TRBV3-1 (or the pseudogene TRBV3-2) and TRBJ2-1, with D perhaps matching TRBD2 (5 bases). Germline V lookup: CDR1 LGHDT, CDR2 YNNKEL (reference sequence). CDR3 length: 12 residues. V shed 3 bases and J shed 8 bases, with 8 bases lying between them.

This chain connects TRBV20-1 to TRBJ2-3, with TRBD1 matching 9 bases. Germline V gene data show CDR1 as DFQATT and CDR2 as SNEGSKA (reference sequence). The V segment lost 3 bases and the J segment 4 bases; nucleotides outside the gene matches: 11. The CDR3 extends over 16 amino acids. The CDR3: CSASRPGQGQADTQYF. CDR3 DNA sequence: TGCAGTGCTAGTCGGCCGGGACAGGGACAGGCAGATACGCAGTATTTT.

Only one count was recorded for this clone. The rearrangement joins TRBV28 to TRBJ2-7, with D tentatively TRBD1 (6 bases). Germline V gene lookup returns CDR1 MDHEN and CDR2 SYDVKM. This CDR3 has 15 residues. Trimming removed 7 bases from V and 3 bases from J, with 19 bases in between. The DNA of the CDR3 is TGTGCCAGCACTAATACCGGGACAAGCCTCTACGAGCAGTACTTC. Translating gives CASTNTGTSLYEQYF.

The chain has TRBV25-1 and TRBJ2-6; 7 positions match TRBD1. The CDR3 has 15 residues. Losses at the gene ends were 8 bases for V and 0 bases for J; bases not matched to a gene: 4. Per germline, CDR1 MGHDK and CDR2 SYGVNS. The CDR3 nucleotides are TGTGCCAGCGTGGGACAGTCCTCTGGGGCCAACGTCCTGACTTTC. Its translation: CASVGQSSGANVLTF.

V usage is TRBV19 and J usage is TRBJ1-5; D remains ambiguous. This CDR3 is 14 amino acids long. CDR1 and CDR2 (germline): LNHDA, SQIVND (reference sequence). V lost 2 bases to trimming and J lost 2 bases, with 7 bases between them. The CDR3 loop is CASSIMSGNQPQHF. CDR3 DNA: TGTGCCAGTAGTATAATGAGTGGCAATCAGCCCCAGCATTTT.

The rearrangement joins TRBV18 to TRBJ2-7; 8 nucleotides match TRBD2. This CDR3 is 15 amino acids long. From germline, CDR1 is KGHSH and CDR2 LQKENI. V lost 4 bases, J lost 3 bases, and 8 bases stayed unmatched. CDR3 sequence reads: CASSRGIGTSYEQYV. The CDR3 bases are TGTGCCAGCTCACGAGGGATAGGGACTAGCTACGAGCAGTACGTC.

This clone was seen a single time. The DNA for the CDR3 is TGTGCCAGCAAGACAGGGGGATCGGCTGAAGCTTTCTTT. Amino acids: CASKTGGSAEAFF. V and J are TRBV3-1 (or the pseudogene TRBV3-2) and TRBJ1-1; 9 bases are a match to TRBD1. The CDR3 contains 13 residues. V gave up 7 bases and J gave up 6 bases; unmatched junction bases: 6. The V gene's germline CDR1 is LGHDT and CDR2 YNNKEL (reference sequence).